This TCR beta chain came from a study of T cells after yellow fever vaccination. MiXCR, applied by TCRdb to the 5' RACE reads, yields one record per CDR3 protein. The repertoire holds 300,000 to 400,000 distinct CDR3 sequences, with 6.2% as singletons. A few counts support this clonotype. The sequence came from a man aged 25-45 years who received the YFV17D yellow fever vaccine. The sequencing here drew on PBMCs, taken 5 days after the yellow fever booster vaccination.

The CDR3 bases are TGTGCCAGCAGTTTTGGGGCCAGCCGCTACGAGCAGTACTTC. Residues: CASSFGASRYEQYF. The rearrangement links TRBV12-3 or TRBV12-4 to TRBJ2-7, with a tentative D call TRBD1 (5 bases). The CDR3 has 14 residues. V lost 3 bases and J lost 3, with 12 bases in between.